Below are 17 T cell receptor beta chains sequenced from a single sample in a study of post-analysis software for immune sequencing data. Findings and caveats of the study: Patients had higher frequencies than controls of five TRBV segments, including TRBV5-6, TRBV5-1 and TRBV20-1.

Prepared TCR beta cDNA libraries contained unique molecular identifiers. TCRdb redid the calling of the PCR reads with MiXCR, one entry per CDR3 protein. The sample consists of 380,000 or so distinct CDR3 sequences, roughly 35% of them appearing once. The antigens these receptors bind are not known. The specimen was blood. The receptors here all came from a girl between 5 and 17 years old with multiple sclerosis.

This clonotype was found a few times. This sequence joins TRBV11-2 and TRBJ1-5; no reliable D call. Per the germline V gene, CDR1 is SGHAT and CDR2 is FQNNGV. Trimming removed 0 bases from V and 2 bases from J, with 8 bases in between. This CDR3 has 15 residues. The CDR3 sequence: CASSLDPSGNQPQHF. As DNA, the CDR3 is TGTGCCAGCAGCTTAGATCCGTCTGGCAATCAGCCCCAGCATTTT.

This clonotype was detected only a few times. The chain has TRBV5-6 and TRBJ1-4; 8 bases are shared with TRBD1. Germline trimming cut 6 bases from V and 8 bases from J; bases unmatched to any gene: 6. Per germline, CDR1 SGHDT and CDR2 YYEEEE. The CDR3 covers 13 residues. The CDR3 sequence is CASTGQGTEKLFF. CDR3 nucleotides: TGTGCCAGCACCGGACAGGGTACGGAAAAACTGTTTTTT.

This chain uses TRBV27 with TRBJ1-6; TRBD1 agrees at 9 bases. The junction had 6 bases not matched to a gene; V was cut back by 5 bases and J by 7 bases. Germline lookup yields CDR1 MNHEY and CDR2 SMNVEV (reference sequence). There are 15 residues in the CDR3. CDR3 residues: CASSGGTGMNSPLHF. CDR3 sequence (DNA): TGTGCCAGCAGTGGGGGGACAGGGATGAATTCACCCCTCCACTTT.

This clonotype appeared a few times. The chain joins TRBV7-9 to TRBJ1-2; 11 bases align to TRBD1. This CDR3 is built from 15 residues. Per germline, CDR1 SEHNR and CDR2 FQNEAQ (reference sequence). The V segment lost 5 bases and the J segment 7 bases; nucleotides outside the gene matches: 9. The CDR3 region has the DNA TGTGCCAGCAGCCCCGACGGACAGGGGGCGGTTGGCTACACCTTC. This translates into CASSPDGQGAVGYTF.

The V gene is TRBV29-1, the J gene TRBJ1-2; D is ambiguous. Germline CDR1 reads SQVTM; CDR2 reads ANQGSEA. This CDR3 has 14 residues. V gave up 0 bases and J gave up 1 base, with 9 bases separating them. Here the CDR3 reads CSVEDLQFNYGYTF. The CDR3 bases are TGCAGCGTTGAAGATCTACAGTTTAACTATGGCTACACCTTC.

This clonotype was counted many times. This chain links TRBV5-1 with TRBJ2-7; D perhaps matches TRBD2 (5 bases). V lost 2 bases and J lost 0, with 15 bases in between. Germline CDR1 and CDR2: SGHRS and YFSETQ. The CDR3 has 16 residues. The CDR3 here is CASSFGGIGSSYEQYF. The CDR3 nucleotides are TGCGCCAGCAGCTTCGGAGGCATAGGGAGCTCCTACGAGCAGTACTTC. Together with reference TRBV5-1 and TRBJ2-7, the CDR3 gives the full variable domain: KAGVTQTPRYLIKTRGQQVTLSCSPISGHRSVSWYQQTPGQGLQFLFEYFSETQRNKGNFPGRFSGRQFSNSRSEMNVSTLELGDSALYLCASSFGGIGSSYEQYFGPGTRLTVT.

The chain carries TRBV11-2 and TRBJ2-7, with TRBD1 matching 10 bases. J gave up 2 bases and V 7 bases, and 5 bases lay outside the gene matches. This CDR3 has 14 residues. CDR1 is SGHAT, CDR2 FQNNGV, per germline. The CDR3 nucleotides are TGTGCCAGCACTCCGGGACAGGGGACCTACGAGCAGTACTTC. Translating it yields CASTPGQGTYEQYF.

This chain uses TRBV6-4 with TRBJ1-5; a weak D match, TRBD1 (6 bases). The CDR3 is 14 amino acids. V gave up 3 bases and J gave up 6 bases, with 12 bases separating them. CDR1 and CDR2 (germline): MRHNA, SNTAGT. The CDR3 region is CASSEPGVGQPQHF. In DNA form, the CDR3 reads TGTGCCAGCAGTGAACCAGGGGTTGGTCAGCCCCAGCATTTT.

There are many counts of this clonotype. The chain employs TRBV12-3 or TRBV12-4 and TRBJ2-7; perhaps TRBD1 as D (5 bases). The V end lost 5 bases, the J end lost 2 bases, and 16 bases lay between the germline ends. CDR3 length: 15 residues. The CDR3 spells CASSARLGLTYEQYF. As DNA, the CDR3 is TGTGCCAGCAGTGCCCGCTTGGGGCTAACCTACGAGCAGTACTTC.

This clonotype was seen more than once but under ten times. The V and J genes are TRBV12-3 or TRBV12-4 and TRBJ2-3; 10 nucleotides agree with TRBD1. The CDR3 contains 15 residues. J lost 6 bases, V lost 6 bases, and 9 bases had no gene match. The CDR3 is CASSPGQGNLDTQYF. CDR3 DNA sequence: TGTGCCAGCAGCCCGGGACAGGGGAATTTGGATACGCAGTATTTT.

This chain uses TRBV6-8 with TRBJ1-2; 9 positions agree with TRBD1. This CDR3 has 16 amino acids. Per germline, CDR1 MNHGY and CDR2 SAAAGT. V shed 5 bases, J shed 5 bases, and the junction held 12 bases outside the gene matches. CDR3 loop: CASSGLTGTGSYGYTF. The CDR3 bases are TGTGCCAGCAGTGGCCTGACCGGGACAGGGTCGTATGGCTACACCTTC.

The rearrangement links TRBV12-3 or TRBV12-4 to TRBJ2-3; possible D gene TRBD1, 6 bases. The CDR3 totals 13 residues. With 7 bases removed from V and 4 bases from J, the gap between germline ends came to 12 bases. The CDR3 loop is CASKQGGADTQYF. The DNA for the CDR3 is TGTGCCAGCAAACAGGGCGGCGCAGATACGCAGTATTTT.

This chain uses TRBV7-2 with TRBJ2-3, with 7 positions matching TRBD2. The trim removed 1 base at V and 4 bases at J, leaving 11 bases unmatched. The CDR3 has 17 amino acids. The germline gives CDR1 SGHTA, CDR2 FQGNSA. The CDR3 DNA follows: TGTGCCAGCAGCTTAGTATCTGGCGGGGGATTTGCAGATACGCAGTATTTT. This codes for CASSLVSGGGFADTQYF.

The rearrangement links TRBV6-1 to TRBJ2-7, with D possibly TRBD1 on 6 matching bases. The V end was cut by 6 bases, the J end by 2 bases, with 14 bases between. Germline values: CDR1 MNHNS, CDR2 SASEGT. The CDR3 consists of 14 residues. The CDR3 DNA reads TGTGCCAGCAGCTTCCGGGACAAAACCTACGAGCAGTACTTC. Translating it yields CASSFRDKTYEQYF.

There are a few counts of this clonotype. J is TRBJ1-1 and V is TRBV9; tentative D call: TRBD1 (5 bases). From germline, CDR1 is SGDLS and CDR2 YYNGEE. The V end was cut by 0 bases, the J end by 11 bases, with 17 bases between. This CDR3 is 14 amino acids long. CDR3 region: CASSVEGRGTDAFF. For the CDR3, the DNA is TGTGCCAGCAGCGTAGAGGGGAGGGGAACCGACGCTTTCTTT. Variable domain in full (rest from reference TRBV9 and TRBJ1-1): DSGVTQTPKHLITATGQRVTLRCSPRSGDLSVYWYQQSLDQGLQFLIQYYNGEERAKGNILERFSAQQFPDLHSELNLSSLELGDSALYFCASSVEGRGTDAFFGQGTRLTVV.

This rearrangement joins TRBV20-1 to TRBJ1-1; tentatively, D is TRBD1 (5 bases). This CDR3 spans 13 amino acids. The germline V gene has CDR1 DFQATT and CDR2 SNEGSKA (reference sequence). Trimming cost V 0 bases and J 4 bases, with 9 bases left between them. The CDR3 DNA sequence: TGCAGTGCTAGAGATTGGACAAGCACTGAAGCTTTCTTT. Encoded protein: CSARDWTSTEAFF.

The rearrangement joins TRBV3-1 to TRBJ2-7, with TRBD2 as a possible D gene (5 bases). CDR1 and CDR2 from the germline V gene are LGHDT and YNNKEL (reference sequence). V was clipped by 0 bases and J by 3 bases, with 15 bases between them. The CDR3 is made up of 16 amino acids. The CDR3 nucleotides read TGTGCCAGCAGCCAAGATGAGGGCACCCACTACTACGAGCAGTACTTC. Encoded protein: CASSQDEGTHYYEQYF.